The clone carrying this T cell receptor (beta chain) was counted a few times. Its matching antigen is unknown. Trimming took 6 bases from V and 6 from J, leaving 8 bases between them. The CDR3 sequence is 12 residues long. Germline lookup yields CDR1 ENHRY and CDR2 SYGVKD. TCRdb reanalysed the reads using MiXCR and keeps one entry per CDR3 protein. In the table there are about 460,000 distinct CDR3 sequences, about 11% of which are singletons. This entry is derived from a study of T cell repertoires in cytomegalovirus infection. Study overall: Indicated by public TCR beta signatures were CMV infection and matching HLA type. General study findings and limits: Summed frequency of public TCR beta families distinguished CMV carriers with the relevant HLA. It was HLA-C-restricted CMV-specific TCR beta clonotypes that dominated the response ex vivo.

The gene calls are TRBV10-3 and TRBJ2-2; maybe TRBD2 (5 bases). This TCR derives from a human donor in good health (CMV status not recorded). Some clones in this sample may be carry-over from other donors' samples. The sequenced material came from PBMCs. The CDR3 spells CAIRERPGELFF. CDR3 nucleotides: TGTGCCATCAGGGAGCGGCCCGGGGAGCTGTTTTTT.